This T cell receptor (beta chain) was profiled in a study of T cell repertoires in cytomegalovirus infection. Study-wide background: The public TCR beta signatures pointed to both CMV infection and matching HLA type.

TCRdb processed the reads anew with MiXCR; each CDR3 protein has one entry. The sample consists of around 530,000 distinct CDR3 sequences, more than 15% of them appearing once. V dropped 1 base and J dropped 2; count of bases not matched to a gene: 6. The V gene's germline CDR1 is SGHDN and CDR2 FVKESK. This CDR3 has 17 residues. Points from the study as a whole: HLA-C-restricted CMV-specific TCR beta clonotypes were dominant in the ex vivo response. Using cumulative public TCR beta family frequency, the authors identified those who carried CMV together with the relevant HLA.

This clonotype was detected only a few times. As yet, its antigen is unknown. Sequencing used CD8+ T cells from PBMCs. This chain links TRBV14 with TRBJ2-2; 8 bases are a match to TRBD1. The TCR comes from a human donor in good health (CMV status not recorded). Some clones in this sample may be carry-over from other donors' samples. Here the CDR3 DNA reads TGTGCCAGCAGCCAAGTGCCGGACAGGGTAAACACCGGGGAGCTGTTTTTT. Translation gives CASSQVPDRVNTGELFF.